Here is one TCR beta chain with its context. Per germline, CDR1 SGHTS and CDR2 YDEGEE. Trimming stripped 0 bases from V and 2 bases from J, with 9 bases between. This CDR3 region has 15 residues. These data are taken from a study of shared clonotypes between healthy human individuals. The method was immunoSEQ multiplex PCR; TCRdb's version includes in-frame clones alone and lacks a portion of them. The data hold a few million clones, with 85% to 95% observed a single time. The chain uses TRBV5-8 and TRBJ1-5, with unresolved D. Sequenced material: naive CD4+ T cells sorted from blood. Subset specified: CD45RA+ positively selected. The TCR was taken from a man younger than 35 in good health. CDR3 amino acids: CASSLVTPGNQPQHF. The CDR3 DNA reads as TGTGCCAGCAGCTTGGTTACTCCTGGCAATCAGCCCCAGCATTTT.